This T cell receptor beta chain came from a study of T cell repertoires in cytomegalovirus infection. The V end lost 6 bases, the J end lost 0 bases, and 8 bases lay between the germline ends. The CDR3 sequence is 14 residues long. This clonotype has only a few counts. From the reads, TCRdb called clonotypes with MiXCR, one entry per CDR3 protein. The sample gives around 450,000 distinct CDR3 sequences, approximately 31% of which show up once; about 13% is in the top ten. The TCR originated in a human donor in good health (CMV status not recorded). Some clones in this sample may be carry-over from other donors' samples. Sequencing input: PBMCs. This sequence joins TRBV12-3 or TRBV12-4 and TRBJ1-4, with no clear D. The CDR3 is CASRTEATNEKLFF. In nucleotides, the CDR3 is TGTGCCAGCAGAACAGAAGCAACTAATGAAAAACTGTTTTTT.